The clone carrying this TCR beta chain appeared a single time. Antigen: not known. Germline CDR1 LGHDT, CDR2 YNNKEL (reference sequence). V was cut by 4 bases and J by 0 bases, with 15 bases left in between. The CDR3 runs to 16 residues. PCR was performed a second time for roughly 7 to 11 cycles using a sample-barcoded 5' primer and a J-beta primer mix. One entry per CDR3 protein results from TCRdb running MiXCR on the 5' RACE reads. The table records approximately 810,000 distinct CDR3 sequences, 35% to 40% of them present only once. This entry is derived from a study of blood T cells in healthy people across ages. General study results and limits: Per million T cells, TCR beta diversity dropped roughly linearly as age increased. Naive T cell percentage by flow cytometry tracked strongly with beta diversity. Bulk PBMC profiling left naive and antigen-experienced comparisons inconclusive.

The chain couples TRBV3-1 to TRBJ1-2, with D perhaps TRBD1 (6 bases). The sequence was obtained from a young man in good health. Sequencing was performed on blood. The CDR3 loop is CASSPEVRDTNYGYTF. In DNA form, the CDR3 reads TGTGCCAGCAGCCCCGAGGTTCGGGACACTAACTATGGCTACACCTTC.